These T cell receptor beta chains were read from a single sample in a study of blood T cell repertoires in COVID-19. The method was immunoSEQ multiplex PCR; TCRdb's version includes in-frame clones alone and lacks a portion of them. The sample consists of roughly 90,000 clones, roughly 78% of them appearing once. The sequencing input was peripheral blood. These receptors originate from a woman in her sixties or seventies with acute or convalescent COVID-19. CDR3s include the opening cysteine and the closing phenylalanine or tryptophan. A D gene is named only where the DNA matches it firmly. Size is omitted from some rows. Given values are once, few, many or a class for expanded clones.

size	V	J	D	CDR3	DNA
.	TRBV6-5	TRBJ1-6	.	CASSIIGGGNSPLHF	TGTGCCAGCAGTATAATCGGTGGCGGTAATTCACCCCTCCACTTT
.	TRBV5-4	TRBJ2-1	TRBD2	CASSTGTSGSSYNEQFF	TGTGCCAGCAGCACCGGGACTAGCGGGAGTTCCTACAATGAGCAGTTCTTC
.	TRBV5-1	TRBJ2-7	TRBD1	CASSLGPTGGGSYEQYF	TGCGCCAGCAGCTTGGGGCCGACAGGGGGCGGATCCTACGAGCAGTACTTC
.	TRBV27	TRBJ2-1	TRBD2	CASSPRTKRGGSFSYNEQFF	TGTGCCAGCAGTCCCCGGACTAAGCGGGGGGGCTCCTTCTCCTACAATGAGCAGTTCTTC
.	TRBV2	TRBJ1-5	.	CASTGAGQPQHF	TGTGCCAGCACAGGGGCTGGTCAGCCCCAGCATTTT
few	TRBV6-5	TRBJ1-1	.	CASSYSRGGEAFF	TGTGCCAGCAGTTACTCGAGGGGGGGTGAAGCTTTCTTT
.	TRBV7-5	TRBJ2-1	.	CVRSLLAGVRYNEQFF	TGTGTCAGAAGCCTCTTAGCGGGAGTGAGGTACAATGAGCAGTTCTTC
.	TRBV30	TRBJ1-2	.	CAWSGGGLYGYTF	TGTGCCTGGAGTGGGGGGGGACTCTATGGCTACACCTTC
.	TRBV2	TRBJ2-3	TRBD2	CASRRGAGIGGRTDTQYF	TGTGCCAGCAGGCGGGGGGCAGGGATCGGCGGGAGAACAGATACGCAGTATTTT
.	TRBV27	TRBJ1-5	.	CASSPDSYSNQPQHF	TGTGCCAGCAGTCCCGACAGTTATAGCAATCAGCCCCAGCATTTT
.	TRBV6-1	TRBJ2-3	TRBD2	CASSEAGLAVTKTDTQYF	TGTGCCAGCAGTGAAGCTGGACTAGCGGTTACTAAAACAGATACGCAGTATTTT
.	TRBV4-2	TRBJ1-1	TRBD1	CASSQRPGQGTEAFF	TGTGCCAGCAGCCAGCGCCCTGGACAGGGAACTGAAGCTTTCTTT
.	TRBV19	TRBJ2-7	TRBD1	CASRNRGTYEQYF	TGTGCCAGTAGGAACAGGGGCACCTACGAGCAGTACTTC
.	TRBV28	TRBJ1-1	TRBD1	CASSLQGGRNTEAFF	TGTGCCAGCAGCCTACAGGGGGGGCGAAACACTGAAGCTTTCTTT
.	TRBV2	TRBJ1-4	.	CASKGATNEKLFF	TGTGCCAGCAAGGGGGCAACTAATGAAAAACTGTTTTTT
once	TRBV7-8	TRBJ2-1	TRBD2	CASSRTSGIYNEQFF	TGTGCCAGCTCCAGGACTAGCGGGATTTACAATGAGCAGTTCTTC
few	TRBV6-2/TRBV6-3	TRBJ1-2	TRBD1	CASSPAGGLRGYTF	TGTGCCAGCAGTCCAGCAGGGGGCCTGCGCGGCTACACCTTC
.	TRBV10-1	TRBJ2-7	TRBD2	CASSDLAGAPYEQYF	TGCGCCAGCAGTGATTTAGCGGGGGCCCCCTACGAGCAGTACTTC
once	TRBV18	TRBJ1-2	TRBD1	CASSPLGQGADGYTF	TGTGCCAGCTCACCTCTTGGACAGGGCGCTGATGGCTACACCTTC
.	TRBV12-3/TRBV12-4	TRBJ2-1	.	CASSFSVAQFF	TGTGCCAGCAGTTTCAGCGTAGCGCAGTTCTTC
.	TRBV11-2	TRBJ2-5	TRBD1	CASRGQGASLHLETQYF	TGTGCCAGCAGAGGACAGGGGGCATCGCTCCATTTGGAGACCCAGTACTTC
.	TRBV4-2	TRBJ2-1	.	CASSQDLTGYNEQFF	TGTGCCAGCAGCCAAGACCTGACTGGATACAATGAGCAGTTCTTC
.	TRBV7-7	TRBJ2-5	TRBD2	CASSLWEGEETQYF	TGTGCCAGCAGCTTATGGGAGGGAGAAGAGACCCAGTACTTC
few	TRBV13	TRBJ1-1	.	CASSLVRANTEAFF	TGTGCCAGCAGCTTAGTGCGGGCGAACACTGAAGCTTTCTTT
.	TRBV6-1	TRBJ1-5	.	CASSESFQGSNQPQHF	TGTGCCAGCAGTGAATCTTTCCAGGGCAGCAATCAGCCCCAGCATTTT
.	TRBV19	TRBJ2-7	TRBD2	CASSLGLAGDPYEQYF	TGTGCCAGTAGTCTGGGACTAGCGGGAGATCCTTACGAGCAGTACTTC
.	TRBV14	TRBJ1-4	.	CASSRRVPEKLFF	TGTGCCAGCAGCCGCAGGGTCCCTGAAAAACTGTTTTTT
.	TRBV15	TRBJ2-1	.	CATSRSLLWGVLDEQFF	TGTGCCACCAGCAGATCCCTTCTGTGGGGGGTACTCGATGAGCAGTTCTTC
.	TRBV28	TRBJ1-2	TRBD1	CASSLPGGGYGYTF	TGTGCCAGCAGTTTGCCAGGGGGAGGTTATGGCTACACCTTC
.	TRBV7-6	TRBJ2-2	.	CASSTRDTRTGELFF	TGTGCCAGCAGCACCCGGGACACTCGAACCGGGGAGCTGTTTTTT
few	TRBV7-9	TRBJ1-1	TRBD1	CASSFPRGYAEAFF	TGTGCCAGCAGCTTTCCCAGGGGGTACGCTGAAGCTTTCTTT
.	TRBV2	TRBJ2-7	.	CASSEFGGAFEQYF	TGTGCCAGCAGTGAATTCGGGGGAGCGTTCGAGCAGTACTTC
.	TRBV12-3/TRBV12-4	TRBJ2-7	.	CASRRNSYEQYF	TGTGCCAGCAGGCGAAACTCCTACGAGCAGTACTTC
few	TRBV12-3/TRBV12-4	TRBJ1-1	.	CASSLGGPGEAFF	TGTGCCAGCAGTTTAGGGGGGCCGGGTGAAGCTTTCTTT
.	TRBV30	TRBJ2-3	TRBD1	CAWGQGRADTQYF	TGTGCCTGGGGACAGGGTCGGGCAGATACGCAGTATTTT
few	TRBV11-2	TRBJ2-1	TRBD2	CASSTPRGVSYNEQFF	TGTGCCAGCAGCACCCCTCGGGGGGTCTCCTACAATGAGCAGTTCTTC
once	TRBV7-9	TRBJ1-1	TRBD1	CASSLGRDSRSTEAFF	TGTGCCAGCAGCTTAGGCCGGGACAGCCGTAGCACTGAAGCTTTCTTT
.	TRBV7-9	TRBJ2-5	.	CASSLAMQETQYF	TGTGCCAGCAGCTTAGCCATGCAAGAGACCCAGTACTTC
.	TRBV19	TRBJ1-1	TRBD1	CASTVTGGGTEAFF	TGTGCCAGTACAGTTACAGGGGGCGGGACTGAAGCTTTCTTT
.	TRBV11-1	TRBJ2-2	.	CASSSRGRGFTGELFF	TGTGCCAGCAGTTCCAGGGGCAGGGGATTCACCGGGGAGCTGTTTTTT
.	TRBV5-1	TRBJ2-7	TRBD1	CASRLGQGNPYEQYF	TGCGCCAGCAGACTCGGACAGGGTAACCCGTACGAGCAGTACTTC
few	TRBV28	TRBJ1-2	.	CASSSPGLLYGYTF	TGTGCCAGCAGTTCCCCAGGGCTCCTATATGGCTACACCTTC
.	TRBV18	TRBJ2-7	.	CASSGADSYEQYF	TGTGCCAGCTCAGGAGCGGACTCCTACGAGCAGTACTTC
once	TRBV28	TRBJ1-6	.	CASSFRGFSPLHF	TGTGCCAGCAGTTTCAGGGGTTTCTCACCCCTCCACTTT
once	TRBV4-2	TRBJ2-1	.	CASSPGGTGEQFF	TGTGCCAGCAGCCCAGGAGGAACGGGTGAGCAGTTCTTC
.	TRBV11-1	TRBJ2-3	TRBD2	CASSPRERGATDTQYF	TGTGCCAGCAGCCCCAGAGAGCGGGGGGCCACAGATACGCAGTATTTT
.	TRBV29-1	TRBJ2-3	.	CSVGPLRTDTQYF	TGCAGCGTTGGACCTTTGAGGACAGATACGCAGTATTTT
.	TRBV4-3	TRBJ1-2	.	CASSPNRVANYGYTF	TGCGCCAGCAGCCCGAATCGGGTAGCTAACTATGGCTACACCTTC
.	TRBV3-1/TRBV3-2	TRBJ1-2	TRBD1	CASSQGTGTNYGYTF	TGTGCCAGCAGCCAAGGGACAGGGACCAACTATGGCTACACCTTC
.	TRBV12-3/TRBV12-4	TRBJ2-7	.	CASSFVRYEQYF	TGTGCCAGCAGCTTTGTCCGGTACGAGCAGTACTTC
.	TRBV27	TRBJ2-1	TRBD1	CASSPGPGQGDRGSEQFF	TGTGCCAGCAGTCCCGGACCGGGACAGGGAGATCGGGGTTCTGAGCAGTTCTTC
.	TRBV28	TRBJ2-6	.	CASGLRSGANVLTF	TGTGCCAGCGGCCTGCGGTCTGGGGCCAACGTCCTGACTTTC
.	TRBV5-4	TRBJ2-1	.	CASSLPPQGVNEQFF	TGTGCCAGCAGCTTGCCACCACAGGGTGTTAATGAGCAGTTCTTC
.	TRBV3-1/TRBV3-2	TRBJ1-5	.	CASSQSSGPGSNQPQHF	TGTGCCAGCAGCCAATCTTCAGGACCGGGAAGCAATCAGCCCCAGCATTTT
.	TRBV5-4	TRBJ2-1	.	CASSLLREVYNEQFF	TGTGCCAGCAGCTTGCTGAGGGAGGTCTACAATGAGCAGTTCTTC
few	TRBV19	TRBJ1-6	TRBD1	CASRNTGAWRSPLHF	TGTGCCAGCAGGAATACAGGGGCCTGGCGTTCACCCCTCCACTTT
few	TRBV6-6	TRBJ2-7	.	CASSYGASYEQYF	TGTGCCAGCAGTTATGGAGCTTCCTACGAGCAGTACTTC
.	TRBV7-6	TRBJ2-7	TRBD2	CASSPLSGSPYEQYF	TGTGCCAGCAGCCCGCTTAGCGGGAGCCCCTACGAGCAGTACTTC
.	TRBV11-2	TRBJ1-2	TRBD1	CASSNRGGYGYTF	TGTGCCAGCAGCAACAGGGGGGGCTATGGCTACACCTTC